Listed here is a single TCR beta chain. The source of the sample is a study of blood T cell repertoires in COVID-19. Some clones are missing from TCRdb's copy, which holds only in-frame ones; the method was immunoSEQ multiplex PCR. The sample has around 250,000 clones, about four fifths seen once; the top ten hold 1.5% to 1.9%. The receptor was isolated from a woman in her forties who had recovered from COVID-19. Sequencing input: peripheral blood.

The CDR3, as DNA: TGCAGCGCTATGGGACTAGCGGGCTCCTACAATGAGCAGTTCTTC. Translation: CSAMGLAGSYNEQFF. J is TRBJ2-1 and V is TRBV29-1; 12 nucleotides align to TRBD2. This CDR3 region has 15 residues. After removal of 7 bases from V and 0 bases from J, the junction contained 4 bases not matched to a gene. Germline V gene sequence: CDR1 SQVTM, CDR2 ANQGSEA.